Sequencing of this T cell receptor beta chain was carried out in a study of T cell repertoires in cytomegalovirus infection. On the study more broadly: An indication of both CMV infection and matching HLA type came from public TCR beta signatures. Notes on the study in general: People with CMV and the relevant HLA were identified by cumulative public TCR beta family frequency. The study found HLA-C-restricted CMV-specific TCR beta clonotypes dominating the ex vivo response.

V was cut by 5 bases and J by 2 bases, with 9 bases left in between. This CDR3 has 13 amino acids. Per germline, CDR1 SGHTA and CDR2 FQGTGA. Note on this clonotype: Its antigen is as yet unknown.

In TCRdb, the reads were re-called with MiXCR into one record per CDR3 protein. This table has about 680,000 distinct CDR3 sequences, 20% to 30% appearing once. V and J are TRBV7-3 and TRBJ2-5, with D perhaps TRBD2 (5 bases). The TCR originated in a human donor in good health (CMV status not recorded). Some clones in this sample may be carry-over from other donors' samples. Sequencing was done on a sample of CD8+ T cells from PBMCs. CDR3 loop: CASSPGEQETQYF. In nucleotides, the CDR3 is TGTGCCAGCAGCCCCGGGGAGCAAGAGACCCAGTACTTC. Combining the CDR3 with reference TRBV7-3 and TRBJ2-5 gives the whole variable domain GAGVSQTPSNKVTEKGKYVELRCDPISGHTALYWYRQSLGQGPEFLIYFQGTGAADDSGLPNDRFFAVRPEGSVSTLKIQRTERGDSAVYLCASSPGEQETQYFGPGTRLLVL.